This TCR beta chain was identified during a study of CD8+ T cells in alopecia areata. Regarding the study as a whole: Mice showed TCR sharing more clearly than patients did, possibly owing to HLA.

Individuals with alopecia areata gave both lesional scalp punch biopsies and peripheral blood for collection. This clone was recorded once. What it binds is unknown. Sequencing templates came from extracted RNA that was reverse transcribed into cDNA. Sequencing was performed with immunoSEQ multiplex PCR; in TCRdb, only in-frame clones are kept and a portion is missing. The sample lists fewer than 100,000 clones; under 45% were seen once. V lost 5 bases to trimming and J lost 4 bases, with 20 bases between them. Germline lookup yields CDR1 GTSNPN and CDR2 SVGIG (reference sequence). This CDR3 is 15 amino acids long.

The V and J genes are TRBV30 and TRBJ1-2; a possible D gene is TRBD1 (5 bases). This clonotype was obtained from a human donor with alopecia areata. Sequencing was carried out using CD4+ T cells sorted from blood. The CDR3 DNA follows: TGTGCCTGGCATACCGGGACGGAGATAATCTATGGCTACACCTTC. Amino acid sequence: CAWHTGTEIIYGYTF.